Shown below are 26 T cell receptor beta chains from a single sample sequenced in a study of cytomegalovirus exposure and HLA in healthy donors. It was with 60 Vbeta and 13 Jbeta primers that the PCR ran. The table came from immunoSEQ multiplex PCR; TCRdb's copy has only in-frame clones and leaves some out. The sample holds 250,000 to 300,000 clones, 70% to 90% seen once. The specimen was PBMCs. The receptors originated from a woman in her 40s in good health and CMV-seropositive.

V gene TRBV19 combines with J gene TRBJ2-7; TRBD2 might be the D (6 bases). Germline V lookup: CDR1 LNHDA, CDR2 SQIVND (reference sequence). The length of the CDR3 is 15 residues. V lost 9 bases to trimming and J lost 3 bases, with 21 bases between them. CDR3 sequence (DNA): TGTGCCAGCCGTTTAGGCACAGGAGGGCACTACGAGCAGTACTTC. Translation gives CASRLGTGGHYEQYF.

About this clone itself: A read error may produce the germline difference seen at one junction end. V gene TRBV4-3 combines with J gene TRBJ2-6, with a weak D call TRBD2 (6 bases). CDR1 is LGHNA, CDR2 YSLEER, per germline. The CDR3 extends over 17 amino acids. CDR3 region: CASSQDTGDSGANGLTF. As DNA, the CDR3 is TGCGCCAGCAGCCAAGATACGGGAGACTCTGGGGCCAACGGCCTGACTTTC.

The chain links TRBV30 to TRBJ2-5, with 12 bases identical to TRBD2. The CDR3 is made up of 16 amino acids. Germline CDR1 reads GTSNPN; CDR2 reads SVGIG (reference sequence). The V gene end was trimmed by 4 bases and the J gene end by 4 bases; junction bases not matched to a gene: 10. The CDR3 reads CAWTRLAGVLAETQYF. CDR3 nucleotide sequence: TGTGCCTGGACCCGACTAGCGGGAGTTTTAGCAGAGACCCAGTACTTC.

This clone was observed a handful of times. This chain joins TRBV5-1 and TRBJ1-2; 7 nucleotides match TRBD1. CDR1 and CDR2 (germline): SGHRS, YFSETQ. CDR3 length equals 16 residues. J lost 10 bases, V lost 1 base, and 16 bases had no gene match. The DNA for the CDR3 is TGCGCCAGCAGCTTGACAGGGGACACGGGTTCGGTTGACTACACCTTC. Residues: CASSLTGDTGSVDYTF. Based on the CDR3 plus reference TRBV5-1 and TRBJ1-2, the full variable domain is KAGVTQTPRYLIKTRGQQVTLSCSPISGHRSVSWYQQTPGQGLQFLFEYFSETQRNKGNFPGRFSGRQFSNSRSEMNVSTLELGDSALYLCASSLTGDTGSVDYTFGSGTRLTVV.

This chain uses TRBV27 with TRBJ2-5; D is unresolved. V was trimmed by 5 bases and J by 2 bases, leaving 3 bases between them. The germline V gene has CDR1 MNHEY and CDR2 SMNVEV (reference sequence). The CDR3 totals 11 residues. CDR3 loop: CASSQQETQYF. The CDR3 coding sequence is TGTGCCAGCAGTCAACAAGAGACCCAGTACTTC.

The chain carries TRBV19 and TRBJ1-2; 8 bases line up with TRBD1. J lost 2 bases, V lost 1 base, and 3 bases had no gene match. In germline, CDR1 is LNHDA, CDR2 SQIVND (reference sequence). The CDR3 has 15 amino acids. CDR3 sequence: CASSIVPGGNYGYTF. The CDR3 bases are TGTGCCAGTAGTATAGTACCAGGGGGCAACTATGGCTACACCTTC. Supplemented by reference TRBV19 and TRBJ1-2, the full variable domain reads DGGITQSPKYLFRKEGQNVTLSCEQNLNHDAMYWYRQDPGQGLRLIYYSQIVNDFQKGDIAEGYSVSREKKESFPLTVTSAQKNPTAFYLCASSIVPGGNYGYTFGSGTRLTVV.

DNA for the CDR3: TGTGCCAGCAGCGTACCAGGGCAAAGTGGTGGAAACACCATATATTTT. It yields the protein CASSVPGQSGGNTIYF. The V gene is TRBV9, the J gene TRBJ1-3; D might be TRBD1 (5 bases). V was cut by 1 base and J by 3 bases, with 14 bases left in between. CDR3 length: 16 amino acids. Germline V gives CDR1 SGDLS, CDR2 YYNGEE.

The chain has TRBV6-1 and TRBJ1-2, with unresolved D. Trimming took off 3 bases at V and 5 bases at J, with 7 bases between the two ends. The CDR3 loop spans 12 amino acids. Germline loops: CDR1 MNHNS, CDR2 SASEGT. Here the CDR3 DNA reads TGTGCCAGCAGTGACAGGAGGTATGGCTACACCTTC. Amino acid sequence: CASSDRRYGYTF.

CDR3 coding DNA: TGTGCCAGCAGTTTGCGGGGACAGTTCAATGAGCAGTTCTTC. Amino acid sequence: CASSLRGQFNEQFF. The chain is built from TRBV27 and TRBJ2-1, with TRBD1 as a possible D gene (7 bases). Germline V gene data show CDR1 as MNHEY and CDR2 as SMNVEV (reference sequence). CDR3 length: 14 residues. Trimming pared 3 bases from V and 6 bases from J, leaving 12 bases between.

The chain couples TRBV29-1 to TRBJ2-1; TRBD2 might be the D (6 bases). The germline V and J ends were trimmed by 0 bases and 10 bases, with 10 bases remaining between them. Germline CDR1 is SQVTM and CDR2 is ANQGSEA. The CDR3 consists of 12 residues. CDR3 protein: CSVEDWAGEQFF. DNA of the CDR3: TGCAGCGTTGAAGATTGGGCGGGGGAGCAGTTCTTC.

Comment on this clone: A read error may account for a junction end that differs from germline. The genes are TRBV27 and TRBJ2-6, with D tentatively TRBD2 (5 bases). The CDR3 totals 16 residues. The germline V gene encodes CDR1 MNHEY and CDR2 SMNVEV (reference sequence). The CDR3 protein is CTSSFMPGSGANVLTF. CDR3 bases: TGTACCAGCAGTTTCATGCCGGGGTCTGGGGCCAACGTCCTGACTTTC.

On this clone itself: Other DNA sequences of this sample code for an identical CDR3. The chain joins TRBV28 to TRBJ1-2; 8 bases are a match to TRBD1. The V and J ends lost 5 bases and 4 bases, in that order; junction bases with no gene match: 6. Per germline, CDR1 MDHEN and CDR2 SYDVKM. The CDR3 extends over 14 amino acids. The CDR3 sequence is CASSPGQGSYGYTF. The CDR3 bases are TGTGCCAGCAGTCCCGGACAGGGTAGCTATGGCTACACCTTC.

The chain uses TRBV19 and TRBJ1-1; perhaps TRBD1 as D (6 bases). Germline V lookup: CDR1 LNHDA, CDR2 SQIVND (reference sequence). CDR3 length: 16 amino acids. Trimming cost V 3 bases and J 0 bases, with 14 bases left between them. The CDR3 sequence is CASSIIGGGVNTEAFF. The CDR3 DNA reads TGTGCCAGTAGTATTATAGGGGGGGGTGTGAACACTGAAGCTTTCTTT.

This chain joins TRBV4-1 and TRBJ2-1, with a weak D call TRBD2 (6 bases). V lost 4 bases to trimming and J lost 9 bases, with 13 bases between them. The length of the CDR3 is 13 residues. The germline CDR1 and CDR2 sequences are MGHRA and YSYEKL. The CDR3 protein is CASSPTSFVEQFF. CDR3 bases: TGCGCCAGCAGCCCGACTAGTTTCGTTGAGCAGTTCTTC.

The CDR3 coding sequence is TGCAGCGGCACCGGGACAGTCACCGGGGAGCTGTTTTTT. Translation: CSGTGTVTGELFF. The chain has TRBV29-1 and TRBJ2-2; 7 positions match TRBD1. The CDR3 is 13 residues long. The germline V gene encodes CDR1 SQVTM and CDR2 ANQGSEA. J was trimmed by 4 bases and V by 7 bases; bases with no gene match: 6.

This sequence joins TRBV5-1 and TRBJ1-1, with D maybe TRBD1 (5 bases). This CDR3 is built from 13 residues. Trimming left V 4 bases short and J 4 bases short, with 11 bases between. Germline V CDR1 and CDR2: SGHRS, YFSETQ. The CDR3 reads CASSLTGVTEAFF. The CDR3 nucleotides are TGCGCCAGCAGCCTGACGGGGGTCACTGAAGCTTTCTTT. The whole variable domain, remainder taken from reference TRBV5-1 and TRBJ1-1, is KAGVTQTPRYLIKTRGQQVTLSCSPISGHRSVSWYQQTPGQGLQFLFEYFSETQRNKGNFPGRFSGRQFSNSRSEMNVSTLELGDSALYLCASSLTGVTEAFFGQGTRLTVV.

The rearrangement uses TRBV30 and TRBJ2-3; possible D gene TRBD2, 6 bases. This CDR3 comprises 14 residues. Germline V lookup: CDR1 GTSNPN, CDR2 SVGIG (reference sequence). Trimming shortened V by 0 bases and J by 4 bases, and 11 bases separated the two germline ends. CDR3 amino acids: CAWSVRWEADTQYF. The CDR3 nucleotides read TGTGCCTGGAGTGTACGGTGGGAGGCAGATACGCAGTATTTT.

The chain links TRBV27 to TRBJ1-2, with unresolved D. Per germline, CDR1 MNHEY and CDR2 SMNVEV (reference sequence). CDR3 size: 14 residues. V lost 3 bases and J 6 bases, leaving 14 bases between the germline ends. The CDR3: CASSFTPGNHGYTF. Written as DNA, the CDR3 is TGTGCCAGCAGTTTCACTCCCGGGAATCATGGCTACACCTTC.

A note on this clone: The sample holds other DNA sequences that translate to the same CDR3. This chain connects TRBV19 to TRBJ1-5, with 7 bases identical to TRBD1. Trimming removed 5 bases from V and 7 bases from J; junction bases left unmatched: 5. This CDR3 is 13 amino acids long. Germline loops: CDR1 LNHDA, CDR2 SQIVND (reference sequence). CDR3 nucleotide sequence: TGTGCCAGTAGTCGACAGGGTGGCCAGCCCCAGCATTTT. Encoded protein: CASSRQGGQPQHF. Supplemented by reference TRBV19 and TRBJ1-5, the full variable domain reads DGGITQSPKYLFRKEGQNVTLSCEQNLNHDAMYWYRQDPGQGLRLIYYSQIVNDFQKGDIAEGYSVSREKKESFPLTVTSAQKNPTAFYLCASSRQGGQPQHFGDGTRLSIL.

V gene TRBV19 combines with J gene TRBJ1-1; the match to TRBD1 covers 10 bases. V lost 9 bases to trimming and J lost 0 bases; unmatched junction nucleotides: 13. CDR1 LNHDA and CDR2 SQIVND come from the germline V gene (reference sequence). The CDR3 is 17 residues long. Written as DNA, the CDR3 is TGTGCCAGACACGGAGGGGAGGACAGGGGGTTGAACACTGAAGCTTTCTTT. This sequence encodes CARHGGEDRGLNTEAFF.

The V call is TRBV19, the J call TRBJ2-2, with D possibly being TRBD2 (6 bases). The ends were cut back, 2 bases at V and 6 bases at J, with 13 bases in the middle. Germline loops: CDR1 LNHDA, CDR2 SQIVND (reference sequence). The CDR3 is made up of 15 amino acids. This CDR3 reads CASSILGGLPGELFF. Written as DNA, the CDR3 is TGTGCCAGTAGTATATTGGGAGGCTTACCCGGGGAGCTGTTTTTT.

J is TRBJ2-2 and V is TRBV5-4; TRBD1 might be the D (9 bases). V gave up 4 bases and J gave up 5 bases, with 30 bases separating them. CDR3 length equals 20 residues. The germline CDR1 and CDR2 sequences are SGHNT and YYREEE (reference sequence). This CDR3 reads CASSPGRDRVLAGETGELFF. The CDR3 DNA reads TGTGCCAGCAGCCCGGGCCGGGACAGGGTTCTAGCGGGCGAAACCGGGGAGCTGTTTTTT.

The rearrangement links TRBV6-5 to TRBJ2-7; D is possibly TRBD1 (7 bases). This CDR3 has 13 residues. The V and J ends lost 10 bases and 3 bases respectively, with 16 bases between them. Germline CDR1 reads MNHEY; CDR2 reads SVGAGI. The DNA of the CDR3 is TGTGCCAACACCAGGGGGGAGAGCTACGAGCAGTACTTC. This codes for CANTRGESYEQYF.

This chain connects TRBV7-2 to TRBJ1-5; no clear D. The CDR3 sequence is 13 residues long. V lost 2 bases and J lost 2, with 4 bases in between. Germline CDR1 and CDR2: SGHTA and FQGNSA. CDR3 protein: CASSLFGNQPQHF. The CDR3 DNA sequence: TGTGCCAGCAGCTTATTCGGCAATCAGCCCCAGCATTTT.

This CDR3 reads CASSPPAGGPNLEQFF. CDR3 bases: TGTGCCAGCAGCCCCCCAGCGGGAGGGCCTAACCTTGAGCAGTTCTTC. The chain employs TRBV11-2 and TRBJ2-1, with 10 bases aligning to TRBD2. This CDR3 is 16 amino acids long. Per germline, CDR1 SGHAT and CDR2 FQNNGV. V lost 5 bases to trimming and J lost 9 bases; unmatched junction nucleotides: 13.

This chain links TRBV28 with TRBJ1-2; no clear D. Per germline, CDR1 MDHEN and CDR2 SYDVKM. The CDR3 runs 13 residues. Trimming removed 5 bases from V and 8 bases from J, with 15 bases in between. CDR3 bases: TGTGCCAGCAGTCCTCGGGCGGGAGGGGGCTACACCTTC. Translating gives CASSPRAGGGYTF.